This T cell receptor (beta chain) was captured by sequencing in a study of T cells after yellow fever vaccination. This CDR3 contains 13 residues. The V gene lost 4 bases and the J gene lost 5 bases, with 12 bases spanning the gap. From germline, CDR1 is LGHNA and CDR2 YSLEER. MiXCR, run by TCRdb on the 5' RACE reads, gives a single entry per CDR3 protein. Of about 550,000 distinct CDR3 sequences in the sample, roughly a fifth were seen once. The V gene is TRBV4-3, the J gene TRBJ2-7; D is ambiguous. The sample in question was PBMCs, obtained 15 days after the yellow fever booster vaccination. This sequence was found in a man in his thirties or forties who received the YFV17D yellow fever vaccine. CDR3 in amino acids: CASSRQVEDEQYF. The CDR3 bases are TGCGCCAGCAGCCGGCAGGTAGAGGACGAGCAGTACTTC.